The sequence of this T cell receptor (beta chain) was determined in a study of blood T cell repertoires in COVID-19. The overall study: From the United States, Italy and Spain came samples of acute and convalescent COVID-19. Sample material is recorded as cDNA or gDNA derived from T cells, B-cell-depleted T cells, or PBMCs.

In the authors' methods: Estimation of nucleated cell counts relied on the amplification of reference gene primers. TCRdb's copy holds only in-frame clones and misses some; the assay was immunoSEQ multiplex PCR. Clone size and V and J calls were adopted from that table, with D and trimming inferred from the DNA. In the table there are fewer than 40,000 clones, about four fifths of which are singletons. Source material: peripheral blood. The clonotype originates from a man at least 80 years old with active or convalescent COVID-19.

CDR3 nucleotides: TGTGCCAGCAGTTTAGTTTTGGCGGGAGCCGGTATAGAGCAGTTCTTC. Translation gives CASSLVLAGAGIEQFF. The chain recombines TRBV28 with TRBJ2-1; 7 nucleotides line up with TRBD2. In germline, CDR1 is MDHEN, CDR2 SYDVKM. The CDR3 loop spans 16 amino acids. The junction had 14 bases not matched to a gene; V was cut back by 2 bases and J by 10 bases.